This T cell receptor (beta chain) is drawn from a study of cytomegalovirus exposure and HLA in healthy donors. Study observations and caveats: Based on reports, TCR beta sequences accurately predicted HLA-A and HLA-B alleles for most subjects. A classifier reportedly called cytomegalovirus status with high sensitivity and specificity.

Primers: 60 Vbeta forward and 13 Jbeta reverse. Sequenced by immunoSEQ multiplex PCR; TCRdb stores in-frame clones only, minus some. The profile shows about 60,000 clones, 75% to 80% of them singletons. This CDR3 has 16 residues. Germline values: CDR1 MDHEN, CDR2 SYDVKM. With 6 bases clipped from V and 8 bases from J, the junction kept 14 bases outside the gene matches. In regard to this clone: Its antigen remains unidentified.

This clonotype originated in a female donor in good health and CMV-seronegative. Source material: PBMCs. The genes are TRBV28 and TRBJ2-4, with 9 bases identical to TRBD1. For the CDR3, the DNA is TGTGCCAGCAGCCCCCCCCGACAGGGGGTACGGGACATTCAGTACTTC. It translates to CASSPPRQGVRDIQYF.